This T cell receptor (beta chain) was retrieved from a study of Graves' ophthalmopathy and Graves' hyperthyroidism. TCR beta CDR3 regions were amplified from RNA transcripts. Second-round multiplex PCR followed a first-round RT-PCR using HTBI primers. MiXCR, applied by TCRdb to the multiplex PCR reads, yields one record per CDR3 protein. The sample includes more than 150,000 distinct CDR3 sequences, roughly two fifths of them seen just once. The authors isolated PBMCs from 8 to 10 ml of fresh peripheral blood. CDR3 size: 15 residues. After removal of 5 bases from V and 0 bases from J, the junction contained 5 bases not matched to a gene. Germline CDR1 and CDR2: SGHTA and FQGNSA.

This clonotype originated in a woman aged 40 to 55 with Graves' ophthalmopathy. The sample was peripheral blood. The chain employs TRBV7-2 and TRBJ2-5; 8 bases match TRBD2. The CDR3 DNA reads as TGTGCCAGCAGCCCTGGGACTAGAGACCAAGAGACCCAGTACTTC. This gives the protein CASSPGTRDQETQYF.